This TCR beta chain was sequenced during a study of T cell responses to AZD1222 COVID-19 vaccine. Study-wide results and caveats: The donor cohort was predominantly white British with a female majority, and clonal diversity may have been underestimated. It was only after the peak T cell response that any repertoires were sampled.

Points on this clone: Its antigen is still unknown.

Per germline, CDR1 SGHDT and CDR2 YYEEEE. This CDR3 is built from 16 residues. Trimming removed 4 bases from V and 3 bases from J, with 17 bases in between. The protocol was immunoSEQ multiplex PCR, while the TCRdb copy is restricted to in-frame clones and leaves out a portion. This table has over 110,000 clones, around nine tenths appearing once. The sample in question was peripheral blood, obtained 28 days after the second AZD1222 dose. This receptor was taken from an adult who received the AZD1222 COVID-19 vaccine. The chain couples TRBV5-6 to TRBJ2-1, with D perhaps matching TRBD2 (5 bases). CDR3 residues: CASSGSGLVFYNEQFF. The CDR3 DNA sequence: TGTGCCAGCAGCGGGAGCGGACTGGTTTTCTACAATGAGCAGTTCTTC. The entire variable domain, with the rest obtained from reference TRBV5-6 and TRBJ2-1, is as follows: DAGVTQSPTHLIKTRGQQVTLRCSPKSGHDTVSWYQQALGQGPQFIFQYYEEEERQRGNFPDRFSGHQFPNYSSELNVNALLLGDSALYLCASSGSGLVFYNEQFFGPGTRLTVL.